A single sample gave rise to the 28 T cell receptor beta chains below, sequenced in a study of cytomegalovirus exposure and HLA in healthy donors. 13 Jbeta primers and 60 Vbeta primers were used for the PCR. The data were produced by immunoSEQ multiplex PCR, yet TCRdb's version contains in-frame clones alone and is incomplete. The sample comprises about 160,000 clones, 60% to 80% of which are singletons, and around 0.97% rests with the top ten. The specimen sequenced was PBMCs. The receptors shown here come from a woman aged 50 to 65 in good health and CMV-seropositive.

The chain's CDR3 is CAISELAGVPYEQYF. CDR3 DNA: TGTGCCATCAGTGAGTTGGCGGGGGTTCCCTACGAGCAGTACTTC. The rearrangement uses TRBV10-3 and TRBJ2-7, with TRBD2 identical over 7 bases. Germline V gives CDR1 ENHRY, CDR2 SYGVKD. The CDR3 runs 15 residues. Losses at the gene ends were 1 base for V and 2 bases for J; bases not matched to a gene: 5.

This chain uses TRBV6-6 with TRBJ1-5, with D perhaps matching TRBD1 (5 bases). The CDR3 loop spans 14 amino acids. The V gene's germline CDR1 is MNHNY and CDR2 SVGAGI (reference sequence). Trimming stripped 0 bases from V and 3 bases from J, with 6 bases between. The DNA for the CDR3 is TGTGCCAGCAGTTACTCGGACATCAATCAGCCCCAGCATTTT. It specifies CASSYSDINQPQHF.

The chain couples TRBV5-1 to TRBJ2-5; 11 bases are shared with TRBD2. With 4 bases clipped from V and 1 base from J, the junction kept 0 bases outside the gene matches. The germline V gene encodes CDR1 SGHRS and CDR2 YFSETQ. CDR3 length equals 14 residues. CDR3 loop: CASSGTSGQETQYF. As DNA, the CDR3 is TGCGCCAGCAGCGGGACTAGCGGCCAAGAGACCCAGTACTTC.

The chain joins TRBV7-2 to TRBJ1-1; D possibly corresponds to TRBD1 (6 bases). The CDR3 loop spans 15 amino acids. V was trimmed by 0 bases and J by 5 bases, leaving 13 bases between them. Germline V CDR1 and CDR2: SGHTA, FQGNSA. The CDR3 protein is CASSLAAGQGTEAFF. The CDR3 bases are TGTGCCAGCAGCTTAGCGGCAGGGCAGGGGACTGAAGCTTTCTTT.

In this sample, this clone turned up once. The chain carries TRBV9 and TRBJ2-1; 11 positions agree with TRBD2. From germline, CDR1 is SGDLS and CDR2 YYNGEE. The CDR3 is made up of 19 amino acids. Trimming took 3 bases from V and 0 from J; bases not matched to a gene: 11. The DNA of the CDR3 is TGTGCCAGCAGCGGGCAGGGACTAGCGGAATTCGGCTCCTACAATGAGCAGTTCTTC. This codes for CASSGQGLAEFGSYNEQFF.

This chain uses TRBV2 with TRBJ2-1; 8 nucleotides line up with TRBD2. Trimming removed 8 bases from V and 6 bases from J; junction bases left unmatched: 12. The CDR3 extends over 15 amino acids. Germline loops: CDR1 SNHLY, CDR2 FYNNEI. CDR3 amino acids: CASEGPLRGVNEQFF. In DNA, the CDR3 is TGTGCCAGCGAAGGACCTTTGCGGGGGGTCAATGAGCAGTTCTTC. The variable domain in full, completed from reference TRBV2 and TRBJ2-1, reads EPEVTQTPSHQVTQMGQEVILRCVPISNHLYFYWYRQILGQKVEFLVSFYNNEISEKSEIFDDQFSVERPDGSNFTLKIRSTKLEDSAMYFCASEGPLRGVNEQFFGPGTRLTVL.

This chain connects TRBV4-2 to TRBJ1-2; unclear D gene. Germline CDR1 LGHNA, CDR2 YNFKEQ. Trimming pared 1 base from V and 4 bases from J, leaving 13 bases between. The CDR3 has 15 residues. CDR3 sequence reads: CASSQVSRESYGYTF. In DNA, the CDR3 is TGTGCCAGCAGCCAAGTTTCCCGGGAAAGCTATGGCTACACCTTC.

This sequence joins TRBV4-1 and TRBJ2-1, with TRBD2 identical over 14 bases. There are 15 residues in the CDR3. Germline lookup yields CDR1 MGHRA and CDR2 YSYEKL. V shed 4 bases and J 9 bases; nucleotides not matched to a gene: 5. The CDR3 DNA reads TGCGCCAGCAGCCTGACTAGCGGGAGGGGTGCTGAGCAGTTCTTC. Amino acid sequence: CASSLTSGRGAEQFF.

The chain employs TRBV27 and TRBJ2-1, with 8 bases aligning to TRBD2. In germline, CDR1 is MNHEY, CDR2 SMNVEV (reference sequence). The CDR3 consists of 15 residues. The V segment lost 5 bases and the J segment 3 bases; nucleotides outside the gene matches: 6. The CDR3 reads CASSPREGFYNEQFF. In DNA form, the CDR3 reads TGTGCCAGCAGTCCCCGGGAGGGTTTCTACAATGAGCAGTTCTTC.

V gene TRBV4-2 combines with J gene TRBJ2-1, with TRBD2 matching 9 bases. CDR3 length: 15 amino acids. Trimming removed 1 base from V and 6 bases from J; junction bases left unmatched: 4. Germline assignment: CDR1 LGHNA and CDR2 YNFKEQ. CDR3: CASSQAPGLANEQFF. CDR3 DNA sequence: TGTGCCAGCAGCCAAGCCCCGGGACTAGCCAATGAGCAGTTCTTC.

This sequence joins TRBV7-2 and TRBJ2-1, with TRBD2 matching 15 bases. Germline CDR1 and CDR2: SGHTA and FQGNSA. The ends lost 6 bases at V and 7 bases at J; junction bases unmatched: 4. CDR3 size: 15 residues. The CDR3 sequence is CASRAGTSGGNEQFF. CDR3 DNA sequence: TGTGCCAGCAGGGCCGGGACTAGCGGGGGGAATGAGCAGTTCTTC.

The chain employs TRBV4-1 and TRBJ1-1; TRBD1 agrees at 9 bases. V lost 2 bases and J lost 4; bases outside the gene matches: 14. This CDR3 is 18 amino acids long. The germline V gene encodes CDR1 MGHRA and CDR2 YSYEKL. CDR3: CASSQRDREGDWGTEAFF. The CDR3 bases are TGCGCCAGCAGCCAACGGGACAGGGAGGGTGATTGGGGCACTGAAGCTTTCTTT.

This chain links TRBV27 with TRBJ1-6; D is undetermined. Trimming took 5 bases from V and 4 from J, leaving 12 bases between them. CDR1 MNHEY and CDR2 SMNVEV come from the germline V gene (reference sequence). The CDR3 has 15 residues. The CDR3 sequence is CASSPSSVYNSPLHF. The CDR3 coding sequence is TGTGCCAGCAGTCCCTCTTCGGTTTATAATTCACCCCTCCACTTT.

This sequence joins TRBV2 and TRBJ1-5, with D unclear. The CDR3 has 15 residues. The V end lost 4 bases, the J end lost 3 bases, and 13 bases lay between the germline ends. Germline values: CDR1 SNHLY, CDR2 FYNNEI. The CDR3 loop reads CASSVTTVLNQPQHF. In DNA form, the CDR3 reads TGTGCCAGCAGTGTGACAACGGTCCTCAATCAGCCCCAGCATTTT.

This clone was observed a few times. The chain joins TRBV4-1 to TRBJ2-7, with D possibly TRBD2 on 5 matching bases. There are 15 residues in the CDR3. The germline CDR1 and CDR2 sequences are MGHRA and YSYEKL. Trimming cost V 0 bases and J 5 bases, with 14 bases left between them. In DNA, the CDR3 is TGCGCCAGCAGCCAAGAGGCACCCGGGGTGGACGAGCAGTACTTC. This encodes CASSQEAPGVDEQYF.

This clone was detected only a few times. V usage is TRBV20-1 and J usage is TRBJ2-5; maybe TRBD2 (5 bases). Germline loops: CDR1 DFQATT, CDR2 SNEGSKA (reference sequence). Trimming took 0 bases from V and 14 from J, leaving 13 bases between them. The CDR3 is 11 amino acids. CDR3 loop: CSARDSPLAYF. CDR3 bases: TGCAGTGCTAGAGATTCCCCCCTAGCTTACTTC.

The chain uses TRBV4-3 and TRBJ1-5; D gene unclear. Germline CDR1 is LGHNA and CDR2 is YSLEER. The CDR3 is made up of 14 amino acids. Trimming pared 0 bases from V and 4 bases from J, leaving 7 bases between. The CDR3 coding sequence is TGCGCCAGCAGCCAAGACGGAGGAAATCAGCCCCAGCATTTT. This codes for CASSQDGGNQPQHF.

Only a few counts were recorded for this clone. The J gene is TRBJ2-5, the V gene TRBV19; the D is unclear. V was cut by 6 bases and J by 0 bases, with 11 bases left in between. The CDR3 covers 14 residues. Germline V gene data show CDR1 as LNHDA and CDR2 as SQIVND (reference sequence). The CDR3, as DNA: TGTGCCAGTAGCCAATCAAATTACCAAGAGACCCAGTACTTC. This codes for CASSQSNYQETQYF. The complete variable domain, with remaining parts taken from reference TRBV19 and TRBJ2-5, reads DGGITQSPKYLFRKEGQNVTLSCEQNLNHDAMYWYRQDPGQGLRLIYYSQIVNDFQKGDIAEGYSVSREKKESFPLTVTSAQKNPTAFYLCASSQSNYQETQYFGPGTRLLVL.

The CDR3 DNA reads as TGTGCCAGCAGCCAAGATCCTAGCGGGAGTCGGGAGCAGTACTTC. This codes for CASSQDPSGSREQYF. V usage is TRBV4-2 and J usage is TRBJ2-7; 10 bases align to TRBD2. Per the germline V gene, CDR1 is LGHNA and CDR2 is YNFKEQ. This CDR3 contains 15 residues. With V trimmed by 0 bases and J by 7 bases, 6 bases remained unmatched.

V and J are TRBV6-1 and TRBJ2-7; 8 bases are shared with TRBD1. CDR3 size: 13 residues. Looked up from germline, CDR1 is MNHNS and CDR2 is SASEGT. With V trimmed by 7 bases and J by 4 bases, 6 bases remained unmatched. As DNA, the CDR3 is TGTGCCAGCACCATGACAGGGGATTACGAGCAGTACTTC. It encodes CASTMTGDYEQYF.

The chain recombines TRBV2 with TRBJ1-2, with 7 bases fitting TRBD1. This CDR3 has 15 amino acids. V lost 4 bases to trimming and J lost 3 bases; unmatched junction nucleotides: 8. CDR1 and CDR2 from the germline V gene are SNHLY and FYNNEI. The CDR3 region has the DNA TGTGCCAGCAGTGGTAGACAGGGACGGTACTATGGCTACACCTTC. It is translated as CASSGRQGRYYGYTF.

This clone showed up just once. The chain has TRBV28 and TRBJ1-5, with 8 bases identical to TRBD1. The junction had 8 bases not matched to a gene; V was cut back by 6 bases and J by 7 bases. This CDR3 comprises 14 residues. Germline lookup yields CDR1 MDHEN and CDR2 SYDVKM. The CDR3 sequence is CASSPGQGTQPQHF. The CDR3 DNA reads as TGTGCCAGCAGCCCCGGACAGGGAACCCAGCCCCAGCATTTT.

This chain uses TRBV28 with TRBJ1-1, with D possibly matching TRBD1 (5 bases). In germline, CDR1 is MDHEN, CDR2 SYDVKM. The CDR3 has 13 residues. The ends were cut back, 8 bases at V and 5 bases at J, with 15 bases in the middle. The CDR3, as DNA: TGTGCCAGCTTACTTCAGGGTGTTACTGAAGCTTTCTTT. As protein: CASLLQGVTEAFF.

This clone has just a few counts. The chain links TRBV5-1 to TRBJ2-2; 7 nucleotides line up with TRBD1. Germline V gene data show CDR1 as SGHRS and CDR2 as YFSETQ. V gave up 4 bases and J gave up 3 bases; unmatched junction bases: 6. This CDR3 region has 15 residues. CDR3 DNA: TGCGCCAGCAGCCCCGCCGGGACAGACACCGGGGAGCTGTTTTTT. Residues: CASSPAGTDTGELFF. The entire variable domain, with the rest obtained from reference TRBV5-1 and TRBJ2-2, is as follows: KAGVTQTPRYLIKTRGQQVTLSCSPISGHRSVSWYQQTPGQGLQFLFEYFSETQRNKGNFPGRFSGRQFSNSRSEMNVSTLELGDSALYLCASSPAGTDTGELFFGEGSRLTVL.

J is TRBJ2-7 and V is TRBV5-1, with D tentatively TRBD2 (5 bases). Between the trimmed V and J ends, which lost 4 bases and 5 bases, there was a span of 19 bases. Germline values: CDR1 SGHRS, CDR2 YFSETQ. The CDR3 sequence is 15 residues long. The DNA of the CDR3 is TGCGCCAGCAGCCCGCCGGGGAGTCATAGCCACGAGCAGTACTTC. The encoded protein is CASSPPGSHSHEQYF.

The chain combines TRBV2 with TRBJ1-2; the match to TRBD1 covers 12 bases. V was pared by 2 bases and J by 8 bases, with 6 bases of the junction left unmatched. Per germline, CDR1 SNHLY and CDR2 FYNNEI. The CDR3 length is 15 residues. CDR3 residues: CASSETPGQGAGYTF. The DNA for the CDR3 is TGTGCCAGCAGTGAAACACCGGGACAGGGGGCGGGCTACACCTTC.

This clone has just a few counts. This rearrangement joins TRBV29-1 to TRBJ1-4; 8 bases fit TRBD1. Germline lookup yields CDR1 SQVTM and CDR2 ANQGSEA. Trimming at V came to 4 bases and at J to 7 bases, leaving 2 bases not matched to a gene. This CDR3 spans 12 amino acids. CDR3 coding DNA: TGCAGCGTTGCAGGGGGCAGTGAAAAACTGTTTTTT. Protein product: CSVAGGSEKLFF.

The chain recombines TRBV19 with TRBJ1-1, with TRBD1 as a possible D gene (5 bases). The CDR3 spans 11 residues. Germline V gene lookup returns CDR1 LNHDA and CDR2 SQIVND (reference sequence). V shed 10 bases and J shed 1 base, with 7 bases lying between them. The CDR3 DNA reads TGTGCCACTCAGGGGAACACTGAAGCTTTCTTT. It codes for CATQGNTEAFF.